This T cell receptor (beta chain) is from a study of T-cell memory formation after mild COVID-19. TCRdb fed the 5' RACE reads into MiXCR, producing one record per CDR3 protein. The sample shows a few hundred thousand distinct CDR3 sequences, over 20% of them seen only once. Regarding this clonotype: What it binds is unknown.

Findings of the study overall: Mainly CM and EM harbored the contracting CD4+ clones; mainly EMRA harbored the CD8+ ones.

The germline CDR1 and CDR2 sequences are KGHDR and SFDVKD. This CDR3 is built from 13 residues. J was trimmed by 4 bases and V by 7 bases; bases with no gene match: 4. The sequence derives from an adult woman who had mild COVID-19 (a few samples of this study predate the infection). Cell type and time point are not known. The J gene is TRBJ1-1, the V gene TRBV24-1; TRBD1 aligns across 8 bases. The sequencing input was PBMCs or a T cell subset sorted from them (not recorded which). DNA for the CDR3: TGTGCCACCAGGGAGGACAGGGCCACTGAAGCTTTCTTT. Translation gives CATREDRATEAFF.